The clone carrying this T cell receptor beta chain was counted ten times or more. Its antigen remains unidentified. The data are from a study of T cells after posttransplantation cyclophosphamide. Measured with immunoSEQ multiplex PCR; TCRdb has only the in-frame clones, and not every one. The record shows about 30,000 clones for this sample, with no singletons present. Study-level points and caveats: Later blood repertoires were often dominated by clones from the donor CD8+ memory compartment. Tissue-infiltrating T cells from skin or gut overlapped little with blood T cells. Recipient CMV seropositivity and CMV reactivation strongly tracked TRB clonality.

This CDR3 comprises 14 residues. Germline assignment: CDR1 MNHNY and CDR2 SVGAGI (reference sequence). J lost 2 bases, V lost 8 bases, and 7 bases had no gene match. The source material was PBMCs. The rearrangement uses TRBV6-6 and TRBJ2-7; 9 bases are a match to TRBD2. The receptor's source is a woman aged 55-69 years in good health, CMV-negative, and a related stem cell transplant donor. The CDR3 region is CASGGAGGTYEQYF. The CDR3 coding sequence is TGTGCCAGCGGAGGAGCGGGGGGCACCTACGAGCAGTACTTC.